One T cell receptor beta chain is described in this entry. This sample was taken from a study of shared clonotypes between healthy human individuals. Across the study: Used for every donor were three CD4 naive, three CD4 memory, two CD8 naive and one CD8 memory plate.

The method was immunoSEQ multiplex PCR; TCRdb's version includes in-frame clones alone and lacks a portion of them. Of around 1.9 million clones in the sample, under 95% are singletons; the top ten hold 1.5% to 2%. The naive CD8 fraction comprised CD45RO-negative cells positively selected for CCR7 and excluded terminally differentiated effector memory CD45RA+ cells. All of the donors resided in Nashville, Tennessee, and each was a Caucasian adult. V shed 5 bases and J shed 2 bases, with 10 bases lying between them. This CDR3 has 15 amino acids. Germline values: CDR1 MNHEY, CDR2 SMNVEV (reference sequence).

The chain employs TRBV27 and TRBJ2-6; weak D call: TRBD2 (6 bases). Sequencing was done on a sample of naive CD8+ T cells from PBMCs. This sequence originates from a man aged 18 to 30 in good health. Some clones in this sample may be carry-over from other donors' samples. This CDR3 is CASSGAGPGANVLTF. The CDR3 region has the DNA TGTGCCAGCAGTGGTGCGGGACCTGGGGCCAACGTCCTGACTTTC. The whole variable domain, filled in from reference TRBV27 and TRBJ2-6, reads EAQVTQNPRYLITVTGKKLTVTCSQNMNHEYMSWYRQDPGLGLRQIYYSMNVEVTDKGDVPEGYKVSRKEKRNFPLILESPSPNQTSLYFCASSGAGPGANVLTFGAGSRLTVL.